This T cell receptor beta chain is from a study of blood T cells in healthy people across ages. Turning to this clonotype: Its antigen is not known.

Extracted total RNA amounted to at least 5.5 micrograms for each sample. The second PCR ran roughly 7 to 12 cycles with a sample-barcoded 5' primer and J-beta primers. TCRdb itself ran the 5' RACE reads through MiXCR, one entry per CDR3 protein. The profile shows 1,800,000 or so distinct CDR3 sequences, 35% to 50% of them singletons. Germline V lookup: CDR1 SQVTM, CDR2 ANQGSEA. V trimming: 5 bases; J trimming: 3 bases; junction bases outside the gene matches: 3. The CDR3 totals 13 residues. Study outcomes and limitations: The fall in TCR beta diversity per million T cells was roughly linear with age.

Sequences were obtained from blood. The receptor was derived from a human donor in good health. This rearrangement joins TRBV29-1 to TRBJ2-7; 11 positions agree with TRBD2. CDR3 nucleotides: TGCAGCGTTCAGACTAGCGGGGTCTACGAGCAGTACTTC. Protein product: CSVQTSGVYEQYF.